Listed here are 5 T cell receptor beta chains from one sample, sequenced in a study of blood T cell repertoires in COVID-19. The data were produced by immunoSEQ multiplex PCR, yet TCRdb's version contains in-frame clones alone and is incomplete. Among about 280,000 clones listed, approximately 88% were seen once. The sequenced sample was peripheral blood. These receptors originate from a woman in her thirties or forties who had recovered from COVID-19.

The rearrangement joins TRBV6-4 to TRBJ2-2; tentative D call: TRBD2 (6 bases). From germline, CDR1 is MRHNA and CDR2 SNTAGT. The CDR3 has 14 amino acids. Trimming left V 2 bases short and J 2 bases short, with 6 bases between. CDR3 sequence reads: CASSDGTNTGELFF. DNA of the CDR3: TGTGCCAGCAGTGACGGGACTAACACCGGGGAGCTGTTTTTT.

A note on this clone: The sample holds other DNA sequences that translate to the same CDR3. The CDR3, as DNA: TGTGCCAGCTCACCGCCCGGAGGAGAGACCCAGTACTTC. It encodes CASSPPGGETQYF. The V and J genes are TRBV18 and TRBJ2-5; D possibly corresponds to TRBD2 (5 bases). V was cut by 3 bases and J by 4 bases, with 9 bases left in between. Germline V gene lookup returns CDR1 KGHSH and CDR2 LQKENI. CDR3 length equals 13 residues. The entire variable domain, with the rest obtained from reference TRBV18 and TRBJ2-5, is as follows: NAGVMQNPRHLVRRRGQEARLRCSPMKGHSHVYWYRQLPEEGLKFMVYLQKENIIDESGMPKERFSAEFPKEGPSILRIQQVVRGDSAAYFCASSPPGGETQYFGPGTRLLVL.

This clone has only one observation. The genes are TRBV30 and TRBJ2-3, with 9 bases identical to TRBD2. CDR1 GTSNPN and CDR2 SVGIG come from the germline V gene (reference sequence). The CDR3 has 15 residues. The V segment lost 0 bases and the J segment 4 bases; nucleotides outside the gene matches: 5. The CDR3 protein is CAWSVASGAADTQYF. The CDR3 region has the DNA TGTGCCTGGAGTGTGGCTAGCGGGGCCGCAGATACGCAGTATTTT.

This clone was detected only a few times. Other DNA sequences in this sample translate to the same CDR3. The V call is TRBV14, the J call TRBJ1-1; no clear D. Germline assignment: CDR1 SGHDN and CDR2 FVKESK. Trimming took off 4 bases at V and 1 base at J, with 4 bases between the two ends. The CDR3 runs 12 residues. CDR3 DNA sequence: TGTGCCAGCAGCCGACAGAACACTGAAGCTTTCTTT. Amino acids: CASSRQNTEAFF.

V gene TRBV4-2 combines with J gene TRBJ2-7, with 10 positions matching TRBD2. V was clipped by 1 base and J by 4 bases; unmatched bases: 10. There are 17 residues in the CDR3. Germline CDR1 LGHNA, CDR2 YNFKEQ. The CDR3 coding sequence is TGTGCCAGCAGCCAAGGTGGAGCGGGAGGGCCGGGGTACGAGCAGTACTTC. Its translation: CASSQGGAGGPGYEQYF.